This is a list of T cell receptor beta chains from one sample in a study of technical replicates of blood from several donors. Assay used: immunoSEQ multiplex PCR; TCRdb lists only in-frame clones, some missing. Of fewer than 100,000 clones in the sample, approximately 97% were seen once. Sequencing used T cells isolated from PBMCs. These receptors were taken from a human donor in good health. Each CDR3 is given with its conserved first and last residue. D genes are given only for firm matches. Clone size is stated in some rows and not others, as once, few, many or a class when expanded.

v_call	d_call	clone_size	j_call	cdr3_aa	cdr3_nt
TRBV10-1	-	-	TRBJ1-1	CASSAAGAGTEAFF	TGCGCCAGCAGCGCGGCGGGGGCTGGAACTGAAGCTTTCTTT
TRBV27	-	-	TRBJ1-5	CASSLAGKGQPQHF	TGTGCCAGCAGTCTGGCAGGGAAGGGTCAGCCCCAGCATTTT
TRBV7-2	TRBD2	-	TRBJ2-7	CASSLRAGGSSYEQYF	TGTGCCAGCAGCCTACGAGCGGGAGGGAGCTCCTACGAGCAGTACTTC
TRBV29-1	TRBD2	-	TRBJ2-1	CSVRNGGGDSYNEQFF	TGCAGCGTGAGAAATGGGGGGGGAGACTCCTACAATGAGCAGTTCTTC
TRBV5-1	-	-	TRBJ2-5	CASSLAPGIETQYF	TGCGCCAGCAGCTTGGCCCCGGGGATAGAGACCCAGTACTTC
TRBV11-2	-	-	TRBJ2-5	CASSLGRGLPTQETQYF	TGTGCCAGCAGCTTAGGGCGAGGACTCCCTACACAAGAGACCCAGTACTTC
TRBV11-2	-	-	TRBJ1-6	CASSLTRAGTGNSPLHF	TGTGCCAGCAGCTTAACCCGCGCCGGGACTGGTAATTCACCCCTCCACTTT
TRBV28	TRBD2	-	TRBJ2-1	CASGLAGGLDEQFF	TGTGCGTCGGGACTAGCGGGAGGGTTAGATGAGCAGTTCTTC
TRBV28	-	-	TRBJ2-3	CASMKLYGGFTDTQYF	TGTGCCAGCATGAAGTTGTATGGCGGGTTCACAGATACGCAGTATTTT
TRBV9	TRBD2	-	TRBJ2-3	CASSVATGLAVRSTDTQYF	TGTGCCAGCAGCGTAGCTACAGGACTAGCGGTCCGAAGCACAGATACGCAGTATTTT
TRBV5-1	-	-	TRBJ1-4	CASSPNARAANEKLFF	TGCGCCAGCAGCCCCAACGCGAGGGCAGCTAATGAAAAACTGTTTTTT
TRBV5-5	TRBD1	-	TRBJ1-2	CASSSTTRQGITGRYTF	TGTGCCAGCAGCTCCACTACTCGACAGGGGATAACGGGACGCTACACCTTC
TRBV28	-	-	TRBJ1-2	CAIAGNYGYTF	TGTGCCATCGCAGGGAACTATGGCTACACCTTC
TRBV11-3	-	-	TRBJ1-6	CASSLDRVSNSPLHF	TGTGCCAGCAGCTTAGACAGGGTCTCTAATTCACCCCTCCACTTT
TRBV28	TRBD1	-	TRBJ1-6	CASIGTVYNSPLHF	TGTGCCAGCATCGGGACAGTTTATAATTCACCCCTCCACTTT
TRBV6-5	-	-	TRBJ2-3	CASSPPTGTDTQYF	TGTGCCAGCAGTCCCCCCACGGGCACAGATACGCAGTATTTT
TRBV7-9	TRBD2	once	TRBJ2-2	CASTPPPSGAPGELFF	TGTGCCAGCACTCCCCCCCCTAGCGGGGCCCCCGGGGAGCTGTTTTTT
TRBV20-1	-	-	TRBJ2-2	CSADSSGELFF	TGCAGTGCCGACTCTTCCGGGGAGCTGTTTTTT
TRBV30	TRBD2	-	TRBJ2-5	CAWTSGMTQYF	TGTGCCTGGACTAGCGGTATGACCCAGTACTTC
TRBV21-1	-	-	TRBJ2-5	CASSKVLGEETQYF	TGTGCCAGCAGCAAAGTCTTAGGAGAAGAGACCCAGTACTTC
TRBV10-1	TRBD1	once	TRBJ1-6	CASSILRGQGASDFNSPLHF	TGCGCCAGCAGCATTTTAAGGGGGCAGGGGGCATCCGATTTTAATTCACCCCTCCACTTT
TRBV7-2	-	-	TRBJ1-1	CASSSHGFPNTEAFF	TGTGCCAGCAGCTCGCACGGGTTTCCTAACACTGAAGCTTTCTTT
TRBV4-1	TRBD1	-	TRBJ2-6	CASSQWETGSSGANVLTF	TGCGCCAGCAGCCAGTGGGAGACAGGGTCCTCTGGGGCCAACGTCCTGACTTTC
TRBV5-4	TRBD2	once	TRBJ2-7	CASSSFRSSGSSHSYEQYF	TGTGCCAGCAGCTCGTTTAGGAGTAGCGGGAGCAGCCACTCCTACGAGCAGTACTTC
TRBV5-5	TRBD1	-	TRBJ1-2	CASSLKGQGAGYTF	TGTGCCAGCAGCTTGAAGGGACAGGGGGCAGGATACACCTTC
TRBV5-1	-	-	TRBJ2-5	CASSHGIGGLQETQYF	TGCGCCAGCAGCCATGGGATTGGCGGACTGCAAGAGACCCAGTACTTC
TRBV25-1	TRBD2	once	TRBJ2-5	CASRTSGSPEGQYF	TGTGCCAGCAGGACTAGCGGATCTCCGGAGGGCCAGTACTTC
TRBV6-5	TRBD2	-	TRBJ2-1	CASRKLAGDYNEQFF	TGTGCCAGCAGAAAACTAGCGGGGGATTACAATGAGCAGTTCTTC
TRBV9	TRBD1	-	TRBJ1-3	CASSRAGGISGNTIYF	TGTGCCAGCAGCAGGGCAGGGGGAATCTCTGGAAACACCATATATTTT
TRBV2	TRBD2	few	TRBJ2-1	CASSGIGLAAYNEQFF	TGTGCCAGCAGTGGAATAGGACTAGCGGCCTACAATGAGCAGTTCTTC
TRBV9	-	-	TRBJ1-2	CASSPELSDYGYTF	TGTGCCAGCAGCCCCGAGCTCTCGGACTATGGCTACACCTTC
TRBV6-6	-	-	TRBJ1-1	CASSYSEVTEAFF	TGTGCCAGCAGTTACTCGGAGGTGACTGAAGCTTTCTTT
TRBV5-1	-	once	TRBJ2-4	CASSLRGIAGVSGQIKNIQYF	TGCGCCAGCAGCTTGCGAGGGATAGCCGGTGTTTCGGGCCAAATAAAAAACATTCAGTACTTC
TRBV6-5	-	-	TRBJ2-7	CASTQGGEQYF	TGTGCCAGCACCCAGGGAGGCGAGCAGTACTTC
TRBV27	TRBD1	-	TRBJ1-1	CASSLAGGNTEAFF	TGTGCCAGCAGTTTAGCAGGGGGAAACACTGAAGCTTTCTTT
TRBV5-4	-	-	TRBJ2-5	CASRQEVRETQYF	TGTGCAAGCAGGCAGGAAGTAAGAGAGACCCAGTACTTC
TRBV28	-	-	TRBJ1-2	CASSTLGEGYGYTF	TGTGCCAGCAGCACCCTGGGGGAGGGCTATGGCTACACCTTC
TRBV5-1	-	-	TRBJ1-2	CASSIDRLYGYTF	TGCGCCAGCAGCATCGACAGGCTATATGGCTACACCTTC